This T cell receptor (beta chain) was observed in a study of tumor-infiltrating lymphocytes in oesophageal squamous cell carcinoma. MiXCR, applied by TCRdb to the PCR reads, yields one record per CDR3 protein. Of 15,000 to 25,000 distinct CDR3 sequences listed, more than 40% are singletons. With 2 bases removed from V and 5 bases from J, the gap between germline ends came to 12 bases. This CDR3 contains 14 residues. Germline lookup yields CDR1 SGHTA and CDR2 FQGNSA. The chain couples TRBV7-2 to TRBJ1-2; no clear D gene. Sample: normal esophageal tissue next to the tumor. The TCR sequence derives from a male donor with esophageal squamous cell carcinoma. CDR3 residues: CASSLSSLLYGYTF. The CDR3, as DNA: TGTGCCAGCAGCTTAAGTAGCCTACTGTATGGCTACACCTTC. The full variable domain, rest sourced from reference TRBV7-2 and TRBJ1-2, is GAGVSQSPSNKVTEKGKDVELRCDPISGHTALYWYRQSLGQGLEFLIYFQGNSAPDKSGLPSDRFSAERTGGSVSTLTIQRTQQEDSAVYLCASSLSSLLYGYTFGSGTRLTVV.